This entry lists 10 T cell receptor beta chains sequenced from one sample in a study of T cells in women clearing cervical HPV infection (dated 2018 in TCRdb). Libraries were prepared through the immunoSEQ multiplex PCR assay. TCRdb re-hosts the immuneACCESS table, in-frame sequences only. Its copies lack some clones; in the studies checked, an unresolved V gene accounts for under half of them, and the cause for the rest is not known. For this sample, the table gives around 48,000 clones. The leading ten clones occupy around 1.6% of the sample. Sequences were obtained from blood buffy coat. These receptor sequences come from a woman between 18 and 70 years old with a cervical HPV16 infection that either progressed to CIN3+ or cleared (not recorded which).

Details on this clone: The read ends 3 residues shy of where the CDR3 ends; the end is completed using the germline J gene. This chain uses TRBV20-1 with TRBJ2-5; TRBD1 matches 7 bases. This CDR3 has 13 residues. Germline V gives CDR1 DFQATT, CDR2 SNEGSKA (reference sequence). V trimming: 6 bases; J trimming: 3 bases; junction bases outside the gene matches: 7. The CDR3: CSAEIDREETQYF. CDR3 DNA, as far as it was read: TGCAGTGCCGAAATCGACAGGGAAGAGACC.

Comments on this clone: The DNA ends 3 residues before the CDR3 does, and the rest of the CDR3 is filled in from the germline J gene. At the DNA level, this CDR3 is encoded by other sequences in the same sample as well. This chain links TRBV20-1 with TRBJ2-1; possible D gene TRBD2, 6 bases. Germline CDR1 DFQATT, CDR2 SNEGSKA (reference sequence). Trimming took 6 bases from V and 3 from J, leaving 12 bases between them. This CDR3 contains 13 residues. CDR3 sequence: CSASGLRYNEQFF. The sequenced part of the CDR3 DNA is TGCAGTGCCAGCGGACTACGCTACAATGAG.

Concerning this clone: The read terminates 3 residues before the CDR3 end, so the remaining end is supplied by the germline J gene. The gene calls are TRBV20-1 and TRBJ2-7, with TRBD2 matching 13 bases. CDR3 length equals 18 residues. Germline lookup yields CDR1 DFQATT and CDR2 SNEGSKA (reference sequence). V shed 0 bases and J 3 bases; nucleotides not matched to a gene: 11. The DNA read from the CDR3 is TGCAGTGCTAGAGAGGTGACTGGGGGACTAGCGGGATACTACGAG. Protein product: CSAREVTGGLAGYYE. Given in full, the CDR3 is CSAREVTGGLAGYYEQYF.

Remarks on this clone: The CDR3 end falls 3 residues outside the read, so it is completed with the germline J gene. The chain employs TRBV29-1 and TRBJ2-7, with 10 bases that match TRBD2. In germline, CDR1 is SQVTM, CDR2 ANQGSEA. This CDR3 is built from 14 residues. After removal of 4 bases from V and 4 bases from J, the junction contained 7 bases not matched to a gene. The sequenced CDR3 bases are TGCAGCGTTGGCCCTAGCGGGGGTGAATACGAG. Protein product: CSVGPSGGEYE. The CDR3 in full is CSVGPSGGEYEQYF.

In regard to this clone: The read halts 3 residues ahead of the CDR3 end, with the missing end drawn from the germline J gene. The gene calls are TRBV5-1 and TRBJ2-7, with 15 bases fitting TRBD2. The germline gives CDR1 SGHRS, CDR2 YFSETQ. J gave up 2 bases and V 2 bases, and 11 bases lay outside the gene matches. The CDR3 is 19 amino acids. The CDR3 bases that were read are TGCGCCAGCAGCTTAAGGCCGGGACTAGCGGGGGGTTCGGCCTACGAG. It encodes CASSLRPGLAGGSAYE. The complete CDR3 protein is CASSLRPGLAGGSAYEQYF.

Worth noting for this clone: The read falls 3 residues short of the CDR3 end, and the missing part is taken from the germline J gene. J is TRBJ2-2 and V is TRBV10-3, with 8 bases aligning to TRBD1. V lost 7 bases to trimming and J lost 3 bases; unmatched junction nucleotides: 7. The length of the CDR3 is 15 residues. Germline V gene data show CDR1 as ENHRY and CDR2 as SYGVKD. Incomplete CDR3 DNA: TGTGCCATCACTCGGACAGGGACGGACACCGGGGAG. This codes for CAITRTGTDTGE. The whole CDR3 region reads CAITRTGTDTGELFF.

On this clone: The DNA ends 3 residues before the CDR3 does, and the rest of the CDR3 is filled in from the germline J gene. The V gene is TRBV7-6, the J gene TRBJ2-1; 10 bases line up with TRBD2. The CDR3 covers 16 residues. Germline V gene lookup returns CDR1 SGHVS and CDR2 FNYEAQ. V lost 5 bases, J lost 2 bases, and 6 bases stayed unmatched. CDR3 in amino acids: CASSRLAGVTYNEQFF. The sequenced CDR3 bases are TGTGCCAGCAGCCGTCTAGCGGGAGTTACCTACAATGAG.

As regards this clone: Coverage ceases 3 residues before the CDR3 finishes, and the germline J gene fills in the end. The genes are TRBV28 and TRBJ2-3, with a weak D call TRBD2 (5 bases). The germline gives CDR1 MDHEN, CDR2 SYDVKM. V dropped 3 bases and J dropped 5 bases, with 15 bases sitting between them. This CDR3 is 15 amino acids long. CDR3: CASSLLASSGDTQYF. The DNA read from the CDR3 is TGTGCCAGCAGTTTGTTGGCTAGCTCGGGAGATACG.

About this clone itself: Read coverage stops 3 residues before the CDR3 terminus; the germline J gene supplies the remainder. The genes are TRBV19 and TRBJ2-3, with D possibly matching TRBD2 (6 bases). This CDR3 region has 16 residues. V lost 5 bases and J lost 1, with 16 bases in between. CDR1 LNHDA and CDR2 SQIVND come from the germline V gene (reference sequence). CDR3 region: CASSPTSSLGTDTQYF. The CDR3 DNA, read in part, is TGTGCCAGTAGTCCCACTAGCTCGCTTGGCACAGATACG.

Note on this clone: Coverage ceases 3 residues before the CDR3 finishes, and the germline J gene fills in the end. V usage is TRBV20-1 and J usage is TRBJ1-4, with 8 positions matching TRBD1. CDR3 length: 17 amino acids. Germline CDR1 DFQATT, CDR2 SNEGSKA (reference sequence). V lost 4 bases, J lost 3 bases, and 13 bases stayed unmatched. CDR3 DNA (partial): TGCAGTGCTATTTCCGGACAGGGTACTAAGGCTAATGAAAAA. Protein product: CSAISGQGTKANEK. The complete CDR3 reads CSAISGQGTKANEKLFF.